The 20 T cell receptor beta chains below come from one sample, sequenced in a study of vaccination and CD4 T cells after COVID-19. Treatment here: roughly ten-day PBMC culture with coronavirus spike peptide pools or control peptides (ViraFEST assay). Scientists ran DNA taken from cultured CD4+ T cells through the Oncomine TCR Beta short-read assay for sequencing. TCRdb re-called the PCR reads through MiXCR, storing one row per CDR3 protein. Of about 12,000 distinct CDR3 sequences listed, about three fifths are singletons. These receptors have no known antigen. Sequences were derived from CD4+ T cells from blood, cultured in vitro, sampled before SARS-CoV-2 vaccination. All receptors come from a human donor who had recovered from COVID-19.

The chain employs TRBV6-2 or TRBV6-3 and TRBJ1-2; 7 bases line up with TRBD1. Germline CDR1 MNHEY, CDR2 SVGEGT. V shed 2 bases, J shed 4 bases, and the junction held 7 bases outside the gene matches. The CDR3 has 15 residues. Here the CDR3 reads CASSYGIRDSYGYTF. CDR3 sequence (DNA): TGTGCCAGCAGTTACGGAATCCGGGACAGCTATGGCTACACCTTC.

This clonotype was seen a handful of times. V and J are TRBV15 and TRBJ2-7; TRBD2 matches 11 bases. Per germline, CDR1 LNHNV and CDR2 YYDKDF (reference sequence). V trimming: 0 bases; J trimming: 4 bases; junction bases outside the gene matches: 14. The CDR3 extends over 19 amino acids. CDR3 sequence (DNA): TGTGCCACCAGCAGAGATAGGGGAGGCCTAGCGGGGGGAGCGTACGAGCAGTACTTC. Protein product: CATSRDRGGLAGGAYEQYF.

This clonotype is deemed large. V usage is TRBV25-1 and J usage is TRBJ1-1; tentative D call: TRBD1 (6 bases). This CDR3 spans 13 amino acids. Looked up from germline, CDR1 is MGHDK and CDR2 is SYGVNS. The germline V and J ends were trimmed by 4 bases and 9 bases, with 15 bases remaining between them. CDR3 DNA sequence: TGTGCCAGCAGTGCGTCGGGGGGCCTCAAAGCTTTCTTT. This encodes CASSASGGLKAFF.

The chain has TRBV28 and TRBJ1-3; TRBD1 matches 8 bases. The CDR3 length is 15 residues. The germline gives CDR1 MDHEN, CDR2 SYDVKM. Trimming took 4 bases from V and 3 from J; bases not matched to a gene: 5. The CDR3 DNA follows: TGTGCCAGCAGTTCGCAGGACAGGGATGGAAACACCATATATTTT. It encodes CASSSQDRDGNTIYF.

This chain links TRBV10-3 with TRBJ2-3; 10 nucleotides align to TRBD2. The V and J ends lost 9 bases and 2 bases, in that order; junction bases with no gene match: 8. Germline V CDR1 and CDR2: ENHRY, SYGVKD. This CDR3 has 15 residues. The CDR3, as DNA: TGTGCCATACGATTAGCGGGAGGAACCACAGATACGCAGTATTTT. Translation: CAIRLAGGTTDTQYF.

This chain joins TRBV27 and TRBJ1-2; 7 bases are shared with TRBD1. The germline V gene encodes CDR1 MNHEY and CDR2 SMNVEV (reference sequence). V lost 5 bases, J lost 8 bases, and 11 bases stayed unmatched. The CDR3 runs 14 residues. As DNA, the CDR3 is TGTGCCAGCAGTGGGGCGTTGCAGGGGGGAGGCTACACCTTC. Protein sequence: CASSGALQGGGYTF.

The chain has TRBV2 and TRBJ2-6, with D perhaps being TRBD1 or TRBD2 (5 bases each). Trimming left V 6 bases short and J 0 bases short, with 12 bases between. Germline CDR1 reads SNHLY; CDR2 reads FYNNEI. The CDR3 length is 16 residues. The CDR3 sequence is CASRGVGSSGANVLTF. The CDR3 region has the DNA TGTGCCAGCAGGGGGGTGGGGAGCTCTGGGGCCAACGTCCTGACTTTC.

Of note for this clonotype: Likely a read error: the CDR3 ends without its conserved phenylalanine or tryptophan. CDR3 loop: CATSRGLASRQFV. DNA for the CDR3: TGTGCCACCAGCAGGGGACTAGCGTCGAGGCAGTTCGTC. The chain has TRBV15 and TRBJ2-1, with 10 bases matching TRBD2. Germline values: CDR1 LNHNV, CDR2 YYDKDF (reference sequence). Trimming at V came to 3 bases and at J to 12 bases, leaving 5 bases not matched to a gene. CDR3 size: 13 residues.

The rearrangement uses TRBV20-1 and TRBJ1-5, with D possibly being TRBD1 (6 bases). In germline, CDR1 is DFQATT, CDR2 SNEGSKA (reference sequence). V was pared by 7 bases and J by 0 bases, with 13 bases between. The CDR3 sequence is 14 residues long. CDR3 loop: CSVPHRDSNQPQHF. CDR3 sequence (DNA): TGCAGTGTCCCCCACAGGGATAGCAATCAGCCCCAGCATTTT.

The rearrangement uses TRBV7-8 and TRBJ2-1; D not resolved. The CDR3 length is 15 residues. V lost 0 bases and J lost 0, with 6 bases in between. Germline V gene lookup returns CDR1 SGHVS and CDR2 FQNEAQ. The CDR3 is CASSLAWNSYNEQFF. Written as DNA, the CDR3 is TGTGCCAGCAGCTTAGCGTGGAACTCCTACAATGAGCAGTTCTTC.

This chain uses TRBV20-1 with TRBJ2-2; D not certain. Deletions cut 3 bases from V and 8 bases from J, with 16 bases between. There are 14 residues in the CDR3. Germline V lookup: CDR1 DFQATT, CDR2 SNEGSKA (reference sequence). CDR3 DNA sequence: TGCAGTGCTAGGTCCTGGCGGCATGTAGGGGAGCTGTTTTTT. Its translation: CSARSWRHVGELFF.

This clonotype occurred a few times. J is TRBJ1-2 and V is TRBV6-2 or TRBV6-3; no reliable D call. V lost 4 bases and J lost 1, with 13 bases in between. This CDR3 is built from 15 residues. Per germline, CDR1 MNHEY and CDR2 SVGEGT. CDR3 loop: CASSSREGDNYGYTF. CDR3 coding DNA: TGTGCCAGCAGTTCCCGGGAGGGAGATAACTATGGCTACACCTTC.

V gene TRBV20-1 combines with J gene TRBJ1-4, with a possible D match to TRBD1 (5 bases). Trimming left V 0 bases short and J 2 bases short, with 13 bases between. The CDR3 spans 16 residues. Germline CDR1 reads DFQATT; CDR2 reads SNEGSKA (reference sequence). The CDR3 DNA reads TGCAGTGCTAGAGATGGTGGGGGGAGCACTAATGAAAAACTGTTTTTT. Translating gives CSARDGGGSTNEKLFF.

This clonotype was seen more than once but under ten times. The chain employs TRBV20-1 and TRBJ1-6, with unresolved D. Trimming removed 0 bases from V and 2 bases from J, with 14 bases in between. Germline V gene lookup returns CDR1 DFQATT and CDR2 SNEGSKA (reference sequence). The CDR3 is made up of 17 amino acids. The CDR3 DNA reads as TGCAGTGCTAGAGATTGGCCACAGCCGACCTATAATTCACCCCTCCACTTT. This gives the protein CSARDWPQPTYNSPLHF.

The chain recombines TRBV6-2 or TRBV6-3 with TRBJ2-7, with 7 bases fitting TRBD1. Germline V gene sequence: CDR1 MNHEY, CDR2 SVGEGT. J gave up 1 base and V 5 bases, and 8 bases lay outside the gene matches. The CDR3 extends over 15 amino acids. The CDR3: CASSPGGQVSYEQYF. CDR3 in DNA: TGTGCCAGCAGTCCCGGAGGACAGGTTTCCTACGAGCAGTACTTC.

The chain joins TRBV12-3 or TRBV12-4 to TRBJ1-2; D is unresolved. The V end lost 3 bases, the J end lost 7 bases, and 15 bases lay between the germline ends. The CDR3 has 14 amino acids. CDR3 sequence: CASSFVRGGGGYTF. CDR3 in DNA: TGTGCCAGCAGTTTCGTCCGGGGAGGCGGTGGCTACACCTTC.

The V call is TRBV20-1, the J call TRBJ2-5; the match to TRBD2 covers 7 bases. The V and J ends lost 7 bases and 5 bases, in that order; junction bases with no gene match: 19. This CDR3 has 16 residues. CDR1 and CDR2 from the germline V gene are DFQATT and SNEGSKA (reference sequence). The CDR3 loop is CSVSVGGRGVRETQYF. CDR3 nucleotide sequence: TGCAGTGTTTCGGTGGGAGGGAGAGGTGTAAGGGAGACCCAGTACTTC.

The CDR3 here is CASGTGRTGELFF. CDR3 DNA sequence: TGTGCCAGCGGGACAGGGCGGACCGGGGAGCTGTTTTTT. This chain joins TRBV2 and TRBJ2-2; 9 nucleotides align to TRBD1. The CDR3 is 13 amino acids. CDR1 SNHLY and CDR2 FYNNEI come from the germline V gene. V gave up 8 bases and J gave up 5 bases; unmatched junction bases: 3.

The genes are TRBV20-1 and TRBJ2-5, with TRBD2 matching over 8 bases. CDR3 size: 15 residues. Unmatched junction bases numbered 7, after V lost 3 bases and J lost 1 base. Germline V CDR1 and CDR2: DFQATT, SNEGSKA (reference sequence). The CDR3 loop reads CSARISSGGQETQYF. CDR3 coding DNA: TGCAGTGCTAGGATTTCCAGCGGGGGCCAAGAGACCCAGTACTTC.

The rearrangement joins TRBV19 to TRBJ2-3; no definite D call. Germline-derived CDR1 and CDR2 are LNHDA and SQIVND (reference sequence). The CDR3 is 13 amino acids. Trimming took off 6 bases at V and 0 bases at J, with 7 bases between the two ends. The DNA for the CDR3 is TGTGCCAGTAGGAAGGACAGCACAGATACGCAGTATTTT. Protein product: CASRKDSTDTQYF. Using reference TRBV19 and TRBJ2-3 for the parts outside the CDR3, the full variable domain is DGGITQSPKYLFRKEGQNVTLSCEQNLNHDAMYWYRQDPGQGLRLIYYSQIVNDFQKGDIAEGYSVSREKKESFPLTVTSAQKNPTAFYLCASRKDSTDTQYFGPGTRLTVL.